The rows below give T cell receptor beta chains drawn from one sample of a study of CD8 T cells in ankylosing spondylitis. One entry per CDR3 protein, called by TCRdb with MiXCR from the 5' RACE reads. The sample lists approximately 300,000 distinct CDR3 sequences; around 20% were seen once. Sequenced material: blood, either unsorted or a sorted T cell fraction (not recorded which). The source of these receptors is a female donor with ankylosing spondylitis or in good health (not recorded which). The CDR3 runs from the conserved cysteine through the conserved F or W. A D gene is named only where the DNA matches it firmly. Where a row states a size, it is once, few, many or the class of an expanded clone; other rows omit it.

abundance: NA; d_gene: NA; v_gene: TRBV19; j_gene: TRBJ1-2; CDR3aa: CASALDGNYGYTF; CDR3nt: TGTGCCAGCGCCTTGGACGGGAACTATGGCTACACCTTC
abundance: few; d_gene: NA; v_gene: TRBV5-1; j_gene: TRBJ2-7; CDR3aa: CASSLPEGGDEQYF; CDR3nt: TGCGCCAGCAGCTTGCCCGAAGGAGGAGACGAGCAGTACTTC
abundance: NA; d_gene: TRBD2; v_gene: TRBV20-1; j_gene: TRBJ2-7; CDR3aa: CSASGLRAGYEQYF; CDR3nt: TGCAGTGCTAGTGGCCTAAGAGCGGGATACGAGCAGTACTTC
abundance: NA; d_gene: NA; v_gene: TRBV7-8; j_gene: TRBJ2-2; CDR3aa: CASSLVGGETGELFF; CDR3nt: TGTGCCAGCAGCTTAGTTGGGGGAGAGACCGGGGAGCTGTTTTTT
abundance: NA; d_gene: TRBD1; v_gene: TRBV9; j_gene: TRBJ1-1; CDR3aa: CASSAIQGAKERGAFF; CDR3nt: TGTGCCAGCAGCGCAATCCAGGGGGCAAAAGAGAGAGGAGCTTTCTTT
abundance: NA; d_gene: NA; v_gene: TRBV5-4; j_gene: TRBJ1-1; CDR3aa: CASRPWADTEAFF; CDR3nt: TGTGCCAGCAGACCGTGGGCAGACACTGAAGCTTTCTTT
abundance: NA; d_gene: NA; v_gene: TRBV18; j_gene: TRBJ2-1; CDR3aa: CASSPLTQLNEQFF; CDR3nt: TGTGCCAGCTCACCACTTACGCAACTCAATGAGCAGTTCTTC
abundance: many; d_gene: NA; v_gene: TRBV24-1; j_gene: TRBJ1-5; CDR3aa: CATSDRGVRSNQPQHF; CDR3nt: TGTGCCACCAGTGATCGAGGGGTAAGGAGCAATCAGCCCCAGCATTTT
abundance: few; d_gene: NA; v_gene: TRBV7-2; j_gene: TRBJ1-2; CDR3aa: CASSTRGISGYTF; CDR3nt: TGTGCCAGCAGCACCCGGGGGATTAGTGGCTACACCTTC
abundance: once; d_gene: TRBD1; v_gene: TRBV7-9; j_gene: TRBJ1-2; CDR3aa: CASSSVGTGSGYTF; CDR3nt: TGTGCCAGCAGCTCGGTCGGGACAGGGAGCGGCTACACCTTC
abundance: NA; d_gene: TRBD1; v_gene: TRBV27; j_gene: TRBJ2-7; CDR3aa: CASSTWGQTYEQYF; CDR3nt: TGTGCCAGCAGTACATGGGGACAGACCTACGAGCAGTACTTC
abundance: few; d_gene: NA; v_gene: TRBV7-2; j_gene: TRBJ1-2; CDR3aa: CASGAPYGYTF; CDR3nt: TGTGCCAGCGGGGCTCCTTATGGCTACACCTTC
abundance: NA; d_gene: NA; v_gene: TRBV11-2; j_gene: TRBJ2-5; CDR3aa: CASSTGPKETQYF; CDR3nt: TGTGCCAGCAGCACTGGACCAAAAGAGACCCAGTACTTC
abundance: NA; d_gene: NA; v_gene: TRBV20-1; j_gene: TRBJ2-7; CDR3aa: CSARGYAGSYEQYF; CDR3nt: TGCAGTGCTAGAGGCTATGCGGGATCCTACGAGCAGTACTTC